This T cell receptor (beta chain) was found in a study of cytomegalovirus exposure and HLA in healthy donors. In the study overall: Prior work identified 100 million to 130 million unique TCR beta sequences in 150 million to 200 million T cells. Tens of millions of unique TCRs from HLA-typed donors were held in an early release of data. Findings and limits, study-wide: Analysis performed later showed TCR beta chains linked to HLA being more clonally expanded than equally common others. Investigators reported some 150 TCR beta chains as tied to cytomegalovirus.

In the PCR, 60 Vbeta and 13 Jbeta primers were used. Clones were read by immunoSEQ multiplex PCR, and TCRdb kept only the in-frame ones, dropping some. Of 160,000 or so clones in the sample, more than 65% were seen once. This CDR3 contains 14 residues. Germline-derived CDR1 and CDR2 are SGHDT and YYEEEE. This clone has a single count. Its antigen is not identified. One end of the junction varies from germline; a read error may be responsible. Sequences were obtained from PBMCs. The V and J genes are TRBV5-6 and TRBJ2-1, with 8 bases fitting TRBD2. The receptor was isolated from a man between 18 and 35 years old in good health and CMV-seropositive. In DNA form, the CDR3 reads TGTGCCAGCATCACGGGACTAGTGGGGTCGCAGTGGGTCTTC. As protein: CASITGLVGSQWVF.